This T cell receptor (beta chain) was obtained from a study of cytomegalovirus exposure and HLA in healthy donors. In the case of this clone: Antigen specificity is unknown.

Use of 60 Vbeta and 13 Jbeta primers characterized the PCR. Profiling relied on immunoSEQ multiplex PCR, and the TCRdb table lists in-frame clones only, not all of them. The data contain 45,000 to 55,000 clones, 80% of them seen just once; the ten biggest clones take up around 8%. Study findings and constraints: In a later analysis, V- and J-gene trimming of beta chains associated with a DCLRE1C missense variant, replicated independently. The dataset shows that most TCR sequences were rare, while some public TCRs occurred in many donors. One later analysis reportedly identified an Asian-associated ancestry cluster that showed fewer N-insertions than the roughly 600-donor mean.

J lost 3 bases, V lost 7 bases, and 3 bases had no gene match. Per germline, CDR1 LNHDA and CDR2 SQIVND (reference sequence). CDR3 size: 13 residues. This receptor was taken from a man between 25 and 39 years old in good health and CMV-seropositive. The chain joins TRBV19 to TRBJ2-1, with TRBD2 identical over 7 bases. Sequencing was done on a sample of PBMCs. Here the CDR3 reads CASTQRDYNEQFF. CDR3 DNA sequence: TGTGCCAGTACTCAGCGGGACTACAATGAGCAGTTCTTC.